The rows below give T cell receptor beta chains drawn from one sample of a study of blood T cell repertoires in COVID-19. Libraries were prepared by immunoSEQ multiplex PCR; TCRdb keeps only in-frame clonotypes and omits some of them. The sample has about 31,000 clones, around 91% seen once. The sequenced material came from peripheral blood. Source of these receptors: a man at least 80 years old with acute or convalescent COVID-19. Both conserved end residues are part of each CDR3. The D gene is left open where the match is weak. The size entry is marked missing in some rows and otherwise reads once, few, many or a size class.

NA	TRBD1	TRBV27	TRBJ1-4	TGTGCCAGCAGTTCCCTGGACAGGGTAGCTAATGAAAAACTGTTTTTT	CASSSLDRVANEKLFF
few	NA	TRBV20-1	TRBJ2-7	TGCAGTGCAGACAGTTCCTACGAGCAGTACTTC	CSADSSYEQYF
NA	NA	TRBV11-3	TRBJ1-1	TGTGCCAGCAGCTTAGTGCCCCCCGGGACACCCGTTACGTCCACTGAAGCTTTCTTT	CASSLVPPGTPVTSTEAFF
NA	NA	TRBV14	TRBJ2-7	TGTGCCAGCAGCCCCGACTGGCCGGCGGCCTACGAGCAGTACTTC	CASSPDWPAAYEQYF
NA	TRBD1	TRBV10-3	TRBJ2-7	TGTGCCATCAGCCGACAGGGTAGGGTTAACGAGCAGTACTTC	CAISRQGRVNEQYF
NA	TRBD1	TRBV19	TRBJ1-5	TGTGCCAGTAGTCCCAGAGGACAGGGGGTAACGGGGCCCCAGCATTTT	CASSPRGQGVTGPQHF
NA	NA	TRBV12-5	TRBJ1-3	TGTGCTAGTGGTTTGGCAGCAGCAACGGACGGGATAAACACCATATATTTT	CASGLAAATDGINTIYF
NA	NA	TRBV4-1	TRBJ2-5	TGCGCCAGCAGCCAAGATCCATCTCCCGGTGAATGCCAAGAGACCCAGTACTTC	CASSQDPSPGECQETQYF
NA	NA	TRBV2	TRBJ1-6	TGTGCCAGCAGGCTACAGGGTGTATCACCCCTCCACTTT	CASRLQGVSPLHF
NA	NA	TRBV7-2	TRBJ2-1	TGTGCCAGCAGCTTAGCGTACATTGAGCAGTTCTTC	CASSLAYIEQFF
NA	TRBD1	TRBV19	TRBJ2-7	TGTGCCAGTAGTACGACAGGGCGCTACGAGCAGTACTTC	CASSTTGRYEQYF
once	TRBD1	TRBV18	TRBJ2-7	TGTGCCAGCTCACTTGCCGGGAACAGGGGAATCGAGCAGTACTTC	CASSLAGNRGIEQYF
NA	NA	TRBV19	TRBJ1-2	TGTGCCAGTAGTATAAACCTCCAGGGCCAGATTAACACCTTC	CASSINLQGQINTF
NA	TRBD1	TRBV6-5	TRBJ2-5	TGTGCCAGCAGACCCGACAGGGGGGTTCGGGAGACCCAGTACTTC	CASRPDRGVRETQYF
NA	TRBD1	TRBV7-9	TRBJ2-1	TGTGCCAGCAGCTCCCACCGGGACAGAGGGTTCTTC	CASSSHRDRGFF
NA	TRBD1	TRBV24-1	TRBJ2-1	TGTGCCACCAGTGACACTGGACAGGGGAGCTCCTACAATGAGCAGTTCTTC	CATSDTGQGSSYNEQFF
NA	NA	TRBV5-1	TRBJ2-2	TGCGCCAGCAGCCCAGGGACACAGACCTTAACCGGGGAGCTGTTTTTT	CASSPGTQTLTGELFF
once	NA	TRBV5-4	TRBJ2-5	TGTGCCAGCAGCTTACAGGGTGGGGGAGAGACCCAGTACTTC	CASSLQGGGETQYF
NA	NA	TRBV7-9	TRBJ2-3	TGTGCCAGCAGCTTAGTGGACACCACAGATACGCAGTATTTT	CASSLVDTTDTQYF
NA	NA	TRBV5-1	TRBJ2-7	TGCGCCAGCAGCCCAGGGGCAGGGCACACCTACGAGCAGTACTTC	CASSPGAGHTYEQYF
once	NA	TRBV10-3	TRBJ2-1	TGTGCCATCAGTGCGGGCGGGGATTCCTACAATGAGCAGTTCTTC	CAISAGGDSYNEQFF
NA	TRBD1	TRBV7-2	TRBJ1-1	TGTGCCAGCAGCTTATTAACAGGGGGCATCACTGAAGCTTTCTTT	CASSLLTGGITEAFF
once	TRBD1	TRBV28	TRBJ1-5	TGTGCCAGCAGTTTAAACAGGGGGGCTCATCAGCCCCAGCATTTT	CASSLNRGAHQPQHF
NA	TRBD1	TRBV28	TRBJ2-2	TGTGCCAGCATCGGCACTAGACAGGGGGAATCCGGGGAGCTGTTTTTT	CASIGTRQGESGELFF
NA	NA	TRBV20-1	TRBJ2-5	TGCAGTGCTAGAGGTAGAGAGACCCAGTACTTC	CSARGRETQYF
NA	NA	TRBV2	TRBJ1-6	TGTGCCAGCACCGAGATACCGCGGGGTCCGGGGTGGAATAATTCACCCCTCCACTTT	CASTEIPRGPGWNNSPLHF
NA	TRBD1	TRBV5-1	TRBJ1-2	TGCGCCAGCAGCGACACAGGGGGCGGGGGCGGCTACACCTTC	CASSDTGGGGGYTF
NA	TRBD1	TRBV12-3/TRBV12-4	TRBJ1-1	TGTGCCAGCAGTTGGACAGGGGTGGCTGAAGCTTTCTTT	CASSWTGVAEAFF
NA	NA	TRBV5-6	TRBJ1-2	TGTGCCAGCAGCTTGGAGCGGAACTATGGCTACACCTTC	CASSLERNYGYTF
once	TRBD2	TRBV11-2	TRBJ2-1	TGTGCCAGCAGCTTAGATGGGGTGGGTAGCGGGCAGCAGTTCTTC	CASSLDGVGSGQQFF